A single sample is the source of the 19 T cell receptor beta chains below, sequenced in a study of blood T cell repertoires in COVID-19. The protocol was immunoSEQ multiplex PCR, while the TCRdb copy is restricted to in-frame clones and leaves out a portion. Among about 150,000 clones listed, approximately 85% were seen once. Sequencing was performed on peripheral blood. Receptor source: a man between 60 and 70 years old with COVID-19, enrolled during active disease.

This chain links TRBV4-1 with TRBJ2-6; 8 bases align to TRBD1. After removal of 8 bases from V and 0 bases from J, the junction contained 3 bases not matched to a gene. The germline V gene encodes CDR1 MGHRA and CDR2 YSYEKL. CDR3 size: 15 residues. CDR3: CASGQGPSGANVLTF. Here the CDR3 DNA reads TGCGCCAGCGGACAGGGACCCTCTGGGGCCAACGTCCTGACTTTC.

This clone has only a few counts. The rearrangement joins TRBV3-1 (or the pseudogene TRBV3-2) to TRBJ1-1; no clear D gene. V gave up 7 bases and J gave up 1 base, with 10 bases separating them. The CDR3 runs 13 residues. Germline V gene lookup returns CDR1 LGHDT and CDR2 YNNKEL (reference sequence). The CDR3 DNA reads TGTGCCAGCACGCGTAATAAGAACACTGAAGCTTTCTTT. This translates into CASTRNKNTEAFF.

The chain joins TRBV7-2 to TRBJ1-1, with 9 bases lining up with TRBD1. V gave up 5 bases and J gave up 1 base; unmatched junction bases: 11. CDR3 length equals 17 residues. Looked up from germline, CDR1 is SGHTA and CDR2 is FQGNSA. The CDR3 sequence is CASSQSGPGQGNTEAFF. Here the CDR3 DNA reads TGTGCCAGCAGCCAGAGCGGACCGGGACAGGGGAACACTGAAGCTTTCTTT.

The J gene is TRBJ2-2, the V gene TRBV18; 9 bases agree with TRBD1. The CDR3 has 15 residues. Germline loops: CDR1 KGHSH, CDR2 LQKENI. V was clipped by 6 bases and J by 0 bases; unmatched bases: 2. CDR3 sequence reads: CASSGQGTNTGELFF. CDR3 DNA sequence: TGTGCCAGCTCCGGACAGGGGACGAACACCGGGGAGCTGTTTTTT.

The J gene is TRBJ1-2, the V gene TRBV27, with 8 bases identical to TRBD1. Trimming cost V 7 bases and J 0 bases; bases outside gene matches: 7. The germline gives CDR1 MNHEY, CDR2 SMNVEV (reference sequence). This CDR3 has 15 amino acids. Written as DNA, the CDR3 is TGTGCCAGCACCCCAGGGGGCGGGCCTAACTATGGCTACACCTTC. It translates to CASTPGGGPNYGYTF.

The V gene is TRBV28, the J gene TRBJ1-2; TRBD1 matches 9 bases. Germline V lookup: CDR1 MDHEN, CDR2 SYDVKM. The CDR3 runs 12 residues. Trimming at V came to 10 bases and at J to 8 bases, leaving 8 bases not matched to a gene. The CDR3 DNA reads as TGTGCCACCGGACAGGGGCTCGCCGGCTACACCTTC. Translating gives CATGQGLAGYTF.

As DNA, the CDR3 is TGTGCCAGCTCATGGACTAGCGGGAGTAGCACAGATACGCAGTATTTT. As protein: CASSWTSGSSTDTQYF. V gene TRBV18 combines with J gene TRBJ2-3; 13 bases fit TRBD2. Unmatched junction bases numbered 2, after V lost 5 bases and J lost 0 bases. The V gene's germline CDR1 is KGHSH and CDR2 LQKENI. The CDR3 length is 16 residues. Full variable domain (outside the CDR3, taken from reference TRBV18 and TRBJ2-3): NAGVMQNPRHLVRRRGQEARLRCSPMKGHSHVYWYRQLPEEGLKFMVYLQKENIIDESGMPKERFSAEFPKEGPSILRIQQVVRGDSAAYFCASSWTSGSSTDTQYFGPGTRLTVL.

The rearrangement joins TRBV6-4 to TRBJ1-6, with D unresolved. The CDR3 runs 14 residues. CDR1 and CDR2 (germline): MRHNA, SNTAGT. V lost 3 bases, J lost 5 bases, and 8 bases lay in between. CDR3 region: CASSEGQNNSPLHF. In DNA, the CDR3 is TGTGCCAGCAGTGAGGGCCAGAATAATTCACCCCTCCACTTT.

The V gene is TRBV7-2, the J gene TRBJ2-7, with 14 bases matching TRBD2. J was trimmed by 4 bases and V by 0 bases; bases with no gene match: 11. Germline lookup yields CDR1 SGHTA and CDR2 FQGNSA. This CDR3 region has 19 residues. CDR3 sequence: CASSLALETSGRARYEQYF. The CDR3 DNA follows: TGTGCCAGCAGCTTAGCGCTCGAGACTAGCGGGAGGGCCAGGTACGAGCAGTACTTC.

The V gene is TRBV24-1, the J gene TRBJ2-3; D is unresolved. CDR1 is KGHDR and CDR2 is SFDVKD in the germline V gene. V lost 2 bases and J 2 bases, leaving 10 bases between the germline ends. This CDR3 has 15 amino acids. The CDR3 loop is CATSDSSVTTDTQYF. The CDR3 DNA sequence: TGTGCCACCAGTGATTCTTCGGTAACCACAGATACGCAGTATTTT.

The genes are TRBV18 and TRBJ2-1; 9 nucleotides agree with TRBD1. The V gene's germline CDR1 is KGHSH and CDR2 LQKENI. The CDR3 contains 15 residues. The V and J ends lost 6 bases and 2 bases, in that order; junction bases with no gene match: 5. Here the CDR3 reads CASSGQGFAYNEQFF. The CDR3 DNA follows: TGTGCCAGCTCGGGACAGGGATTCGCCTACAATGAGCAGTTCTTC.

This clone was seen more than once but under ten times. The V and J genes are TRBV3-1 (or the pseudogene TRBV3-2) and TRBJ1-1, with 7 bases matching TRBD1. This CDR3 comprises 14 residues. The V gene end was trimmed by 8 bases and the J gene end by 0 bases; junction bases not matched to a gene: 6. Germline V gene lookup returns CDR1 LGHDT and CDR2 YNNKEL (reference sequence). CDR3 protein: CASQTGPMNTEAFF. CDR3 nucleotide sequence: TGTGCCAGCCAGACAGGGCCCATGAACACTGAAGCTTTCTTT.

V gene TRBV3-1 (or the pseudogene TRBV3-2) combines with J gene TRBJ1-6; 7 bases are a match to TRBD1. From germline, CDR1 is LGHDT and CDR2 YNNKEL (reference sequence). CDR3 size: 17 residues. The V gene end was trimmed by 4 bases and the J gene end by 10 bases; junction bases not matched to a gene: 16. This chain's CDR3 is CASSPVGGTGEGSPLHF. CDR3 nucleotide sequence: TGTGCCAGCAGCCCTGTGGGGGGCACAGGGGAAGGATCACCCCTCCACTTT.

The chain employs TRBV21-1 and TRBJ1-4. TRBV21-1 is listed as a pseudogene. CDR3 length equals 17 residues. CDR3 sequence: CASSKALWGGTNEKLFF. The DNA for the CDR3 is TGTGCCAGCAGCAAAGCGCTTTGGGGGGGGACTAATGAAAAACTGTTTTTT.

The gene calls are TRBV6-5 and TRBJ1-1; no firm D call. The germline V and J ends were trimmed by 2 bases and 4 bases, with 11 bases remaining between them. Germline-derived CDR1 and CDR2 are MNHEY and SVGAGI. This CDR3 is 14 amino acids long. The CDR3 nucleotides are TGTGCCAGCAGTTACCGAGGGAGACTCACTGAAGCTTTCTTT. This codes for CASSYRGRLTEAFF.

The chain uses TRBV2 and TRBJ1-3, with D unresolved. Trimming stripped 6 bases from V and 2 bases from J, with 14 bases between. The CDR3 length is 15 residues. From germline, CDR1 is SNHLY and CDR2 FYNNEI. The CDR3 loop is CASSQLLTTGNTIYF. CDR3 nucleotide sequence: TGTGCCAGCAGCCAATTACTAACAACTGGAAACACCATATATTTT.

This chain joins TRBV19 and TRBJ2-6; TRBD1 matches at 7 bases. V was pared by 6 bases and J by 3 bases, with 8 bases of the junction left unmatched. This CDR3 region has 16 residues. Germline assignment: CDR1 LNHDA and CDR2 SQIVND (reference sequence). This CDR3 is CASSTTGMGGANVLTF. Here the CDR3 DNA reads TGTGCCAGTAGCACGACAGGGATGGGTGGGGCCAACGTCCTGACTTTC.

This rearrangement joins TRBV3-1 (or the pseudogene TRBV3-2) to TRBJ2-7, with 7 bases lining up with TRBD2. The CDR3 runs 15 residues. V was clipped by 3 bases and J by 0 bases; unmatched bases: 5. Germline V gives CDR1 LGHDT, CDR2 YNNKEL (reference sequence). The CDR3 nucleotides are TGTGCCAGCAGCCACGGCCTAGCGGCCTCCTACGAGCAGTACTTC. It codes for CASSHGLAASYEQYF.

This clone appeared once. The chain has TRBV9 and TRBJ1-6; the D gene is possibly TRBD1 (6 bases). The V gene lost 3 bases and the J gene lost 4 bases, with 11 bases spanning the gap. Germline CDR1 is SGDLS and CDR2 is YYNGEE. The CDR3 is 15 residues long. CDR3 sequence (DNA): TGTGCCAGCAGCGCGGGGACAAGATATAATTCACCCCTCCACTTT. Translated: CASSAGTRYNSPLHF.